This T cell receptor beta chain was retrieved from a study of blood T cell repertoires in COVID-19. As for the study in general: Samples taken during acute and convalescent COVID-19 were collected in the United States, Italy and Spain. In each case, the material was cDNA or gDNA derived from T cells, B-cell-depleted T cells, or PBMCs.

TCRdb's copy holds only in-frame clones and misses some; the assay was immunoSEQ multiplex PCR. The sample lists about 130,000 clones, about 89% seen once, with 10% to 12% in the top ten. The CDR3 spans 13 residues. The V end lost 6 bases, the J end lost 1 base, and 9 bases lay between the germline ends. Germline V gene sequence: CDR1 WSHSY, CDR2 SAAADI. Followed longitudinally, the Seattle patients had been enrolled during active infection. V gene TRBV10-2 combines with J gene TRBJ1-2; D not resolved. The TCR was taken from a woman between 65 and 79 years old with COVID-19, enrolled during active disease. Sequenced material: peripheral blood. CDR3: CASSPAFNYGYTF. CDR3 in DNA: TGCGCCAGCAGCCCAGCGTTTAACTATGGCTACACCTTC.